What follows describes a single T cell receptor (beta chain). Its binding antigen is unknown. No base quality values were provided; no much bigger clone lies one nucleotide off. The CDR3 measures 16 amino acids from cysteine to phenylalanine. Kept here is only the CDR3 DNA, which spans 48 bases and is read in frame from base 1. The germline V gene (reference sequence) yields LNHNV for CDR1 and YYDKDF for CDR2. V sheds 0 bases and J sheds 4 bases, leaving 15 bases between their ends. The immunoSEQ Assay, a bias-controlled multiplex PCR, was used to amplify TCRbeta CDR3 regions from genomic DNA. In the source study's methods: The number of nucleated cells in each sample was estimated from the amplification of reference gene primers within the assay. To quantify the absolute abundance of each unique TCRbeta CDR3 rearrangement, sequence reads were collapsed and filtered. For each sample, productive Simpson clonality was calculated as the square root of Simpson's diversity index over productive rearrangements. TCRdb took over this immuneACCESS table, retaining in-frame rearrangements with V and J assigned. Such tables are incomplete; in checked studies, under half of the missing clones stem from an unresolved V gene, and the remainder is unexplained. The D gene and trimming were derived from the DNA, and the V and J assignments and clone size from that table. A total of over 150,000 clones appear in this sample, 76% of them only once. The top ten clones comprise around 3.4% of the sample.

Each collaborating institution followed its own protocols to collect whole blood in K2EDTA tubes. For TCRbeta analysis, collaborators shipped samples as frozen whole blood, isolated PBMCs, or DNA extracted from either of those sample types. This specimen belongs to a study of blood T cell repertoires in COVID-19 (dated by TCRdb to 2018 to 2020). Study-level background: The collaborator samples originated in the United States, Italy and Spain and spanned the acute and convalescent phases of COVID-19. Samples came from the ongoing ImmuneRACE study (first 160 participants) plus 1,254 subjects from 6 global collaborators. The sample metadata nearly always contained a de-identified subject ID, COVID-19 status, age in years and sex. Where available, HLA class I and class II types were obtained from metadata supplied by the sample provider rather than from assay-based typing. A freely available public database, intended as a resource for researchers studying the immune response to SARS-CoV-2, is where the repertoires were released. The material from the prospective study consisted of cDNA or gDNA derived from T cells, B-cell-depleted T cells, or PBMCs. Deeply sampled blood TCRbeta repertoires from subjects exposed to, actively infected with, or recovered from COVID-19 were included in the dataset.

Beyond this particular receptor, the publication reports: The quantity of clinical and demographic metadata differed by source and by participant and was supplied without curation.

Sequencing was carried out using peripheral blood. The chain was built from TRBV15 and TRBJ1-2; no confident D gene assignment can be made. This clonotype originated in an elderly woman with acute or convalescent COVID-19. The bases are TGTGCCACCAGCAGAGATCAGGAGGTGCGGGGCTATGGCTACACCTTC. Its protein reads: CATSRDQEVRGYGYTF.